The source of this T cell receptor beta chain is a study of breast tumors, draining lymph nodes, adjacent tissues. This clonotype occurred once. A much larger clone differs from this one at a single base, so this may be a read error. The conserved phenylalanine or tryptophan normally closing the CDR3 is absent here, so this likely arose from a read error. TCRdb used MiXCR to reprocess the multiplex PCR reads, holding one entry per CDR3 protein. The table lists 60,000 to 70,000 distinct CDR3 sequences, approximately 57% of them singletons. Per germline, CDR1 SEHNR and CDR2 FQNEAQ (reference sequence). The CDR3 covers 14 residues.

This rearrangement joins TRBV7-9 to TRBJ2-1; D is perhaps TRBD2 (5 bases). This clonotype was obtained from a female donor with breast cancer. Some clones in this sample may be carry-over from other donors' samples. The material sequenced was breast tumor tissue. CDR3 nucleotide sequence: TGTGCCGGCAGCCTCGGACGGGGAAAGGATGAGCAGTTCCTC. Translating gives CAGSLGRGKDEQFL.